This TCR beta chain was observed in a study of identical twins. The cDNA had a unique molecular identifier and a template-switch universal primer site. Using its own MiXCR run on the 5' RACE reads, TCRdb lists one record per CDR3 protein. There are some 240,000 distinct CDR3 sequences in the sample; approximately 8.6% occur only once, and approximately 3% lies in the top ten. This clonotype was seen more than once but under ten times. Its antigen is not identified. Notes on the study in general: Twins' surplus sharing was weaker for beta out-of-frame sequences. Fewer insertions marked abundant cord blood beta clonotypes; young adult naive trended weakly, memory not at all. Conclusions leaned on cross-sectional statistical analysis and did not track the same donors over time.

CDR1 is WSHSY and CDR2 is SAAADI in the germline V gene. The length of the CDR3 is 13 residues. Trimming took off 6 bases at V and 5 bases at J, with 10 bases between the two ends. This sample also belongs to another study, concerning yellow fever vaccine responses in identical twins.

The clonotype was recovered from a woman in her late teens or twenties in good health. V and J are TRBV10-2 and TRBJ2-2, with D unclear. Sequencing used CD8+ T cells sorted from blood. The CDR3 DNA sequence: TGCGCCAGCAGCGATTGGGATACCGGGGAGCTGTTTTTT. Translation: CASSDWDTGELFF.